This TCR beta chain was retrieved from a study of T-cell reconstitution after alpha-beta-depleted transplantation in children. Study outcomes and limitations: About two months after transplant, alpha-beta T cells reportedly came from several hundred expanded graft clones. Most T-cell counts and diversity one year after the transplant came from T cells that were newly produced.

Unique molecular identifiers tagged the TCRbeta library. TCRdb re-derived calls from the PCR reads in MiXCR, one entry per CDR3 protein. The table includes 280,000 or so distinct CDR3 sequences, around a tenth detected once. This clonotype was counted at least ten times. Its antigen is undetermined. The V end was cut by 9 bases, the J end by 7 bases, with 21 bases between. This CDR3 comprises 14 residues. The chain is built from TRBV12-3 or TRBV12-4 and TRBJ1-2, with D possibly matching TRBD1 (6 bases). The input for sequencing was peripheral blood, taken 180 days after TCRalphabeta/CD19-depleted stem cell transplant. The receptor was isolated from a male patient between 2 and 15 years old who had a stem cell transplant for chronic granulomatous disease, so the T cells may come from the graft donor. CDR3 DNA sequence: TGTGCCAGTCTGGGAAGGGGGAGGGTCGGTGGCTACACCTTC. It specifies CASLGRGRVGGYTF.